This T cell receptor (beta chain) was obtained from a study of OX40 agonist ivuxolimab in advanced cancers. Background on the whole study: The costimulatory receptor OX40 (CD134) was targeted by ivuxolimab, a fully human IgG2 agonistic monoclonal antibody. Of the roughly 53 patients in dose escalation, some 20 had hepatocellular carcinoma, about 15 had melanoma, 9 had renal cell carcinoma and 9 had head and neck cancer. Patients were allowed to have had prior anti-PD-1, anti-PD-L1 or anti-CTLA-4 therapy, and approximately 40% of the dose-escalation patients had previously received checkpoint inhibitors. The paper covers the monotherapy dose-escalation part of the phase I ivuxolimab trial, which included N ≈ 50 patients. Peripheral TCRbeta sequencing aimed to test whether ivuxolimab altered TCR sequence diversity and caused clonal T-cell expansion. Three dose-escalation patients achieved partial responses, one with hepatocellular carcinoma and two with cutaneous melanoma. In the dose-escalation cohort, nearly 85% of patients were male, and the mean age was approximately 60 years with a range of roughly 20 to 79. Intravenous ivuxolimab was administered to patients every 2 weeks at six dose levels: 0.01, 0.1, 0.3, 1.5, 3 and 10 mg/kg. Paper-wide results and their limitations: In the 0.1-3.0 mg/kg groups, partial responders had among the lowest normalized peripheral clonal expansion, particularly in CD8+ T cells. The antigen specificity of the peripheral T cells that underwent clonal expansion was not determined. Low levels of normalized T-cell clonal expansion were also seen in some patients who did not respond. After ivuxolimab, expanded clones were on average more numerous among CD8+ T cells than among CD4+ T cells. At doses of 0.1 to 3.0 mg/kg, clonal expansion of both CD4+ and CD8+ T cells in blood was seen between baseline and week 6.

For sequencing of the TCRbeta CDR3 region, genomic DNA was extracted from the sorted cells. The immunoSEQ Assay was used to sequence the TCRbeta CDR3 regions. Drawn from immuneACCESS, this table holds only the in-frame rearrangements with V and J called that TCRdb kept. Clones are partly lost; checked studies trace under half to an unresolved V gene and leave the rest unexplained. For this sample the table gives 50,000 to 55,000 clones, of which about 88% were detected only once. In total, the top ten clones hold 1.5% of the sample. Remarks on this clone: This clone's antigen is unknown. One base away there is no much larger clone; base qualities are not given.

The trial excluded patients who had a history of autoimmune disease or were on systemic immunosuppression. Peripheral blood for TCR sequencing was collected from all dose cohorts at baseline, on cycle 4 day 1, and on cycle 7 day 1. The samples were drawn from a first-in-human, open-label, multicenter phase I dose-escalation trial of ivuxolimab. Adults with locally advanced or metastatic melanoma, renal cell, hepatocellular, or head and neck squamous cell carcinoma were enrolled in the trial. Before TCR sequencing, CD4+ and CD8+ T cells were separately sorted from peripheral blood. The receptor comes from an adult with an advanced solid tumor such as melanoma, head and neck, liver or kidney cancer. The sequencing here drew on CD4+ or CD8+ T cells sorted from blood, taken in a trial of the OX40 agonist ivuxolimab.

The CDR3 here reads CASSQDRLGSSGNTIYF. The DNA sequence is given as TGCGCCAGCAGCCAAGATCGACTGGGCAGCTCTGGAAACACCATATATTTT. The chain joins TRBV4-1 to TRBJ1-3, with an unclear D gene assignment. According to the germline V gene, CDR1 reads MGHRA and CDR2 reads YSYEKL. The germline ends are 12 bases apart after V is trimmed by 0 bases and J by 0 bases. Including cysteine and phenylalanine, the CDR3 has 17 amino acids. The DNA shown is the 51-base CDR3, in frame from base 1.